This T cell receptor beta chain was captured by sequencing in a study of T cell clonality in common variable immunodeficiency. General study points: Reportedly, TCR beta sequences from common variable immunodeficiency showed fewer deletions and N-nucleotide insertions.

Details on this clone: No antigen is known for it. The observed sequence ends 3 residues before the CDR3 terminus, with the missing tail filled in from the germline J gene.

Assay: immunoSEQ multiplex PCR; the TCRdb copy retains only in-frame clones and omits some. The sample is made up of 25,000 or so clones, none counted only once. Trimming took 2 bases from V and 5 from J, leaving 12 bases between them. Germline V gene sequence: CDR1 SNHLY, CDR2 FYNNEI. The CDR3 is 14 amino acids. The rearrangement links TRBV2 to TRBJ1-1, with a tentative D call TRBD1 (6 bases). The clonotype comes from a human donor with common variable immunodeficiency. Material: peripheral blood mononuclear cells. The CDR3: CASSESGGRTEAFF. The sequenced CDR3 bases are TGTGCCAGCAGTGAATCTGGGGGCCGGACTGAA.